These T cell receptor beta chains were read from a single sample in a study of CD8 T cells in ankylosing spondylitis. MiXCR was run by TCRdb on the 5' RACE reads, yielding one entry per CDR3 protein. The repertoire holds more than 150,000 distinct CDR3 sequences, with roughly 18% as singletons. Sequencing was performed on blood, either unsorted or a sorted T cell fraction (not recorded which). These receptors were collected from a male donor under 30 with ankylosing spondylitis or in good health (not recorded which). Each CDR3 is given with its conserved first and last residue. D genes are given only for firm matches. Part of the rows lack a size; the others show once, few, many or a class for expanded clones.

abundance,d_gene,j_gene,v_gene,len,CDR3nt,CDR3aa
.,TRBD2,TRBJ2-2,TRBV7-6,16,TGTGCCAGCAGCTTATACTCGGGAGGAGACACCGGGGAGCTGTTTTTT,CASSLYSGGDTGELFF
many,.,TRBJ2-3,TRBV24-1,16,TGTGCCACCAGTGATTTGCCGGGTTGGAGAACAGATACGCAGTATTTT,CATSDLPGWRTDTQYF
many,.,TRBJ2-2,TRBV12-3/TRBV12-4,13,TGTGCCAGCAGTACTAGACCTGCCGGGGAGCTGTTTTTT,CASSTRPAGELFF
.,.,TRBJ1-6,TRBV15,13,TGTGCCACCAGCAGACCCGGGGGTTCACCCCTCCACTTT,CATSRPGGSPLHF
.,.,TRBJ2-1,TRBV10-3,12,TGTGCCATCACCCCCGGAAACAATGAGCAGTTCTTC,CAITPGNNEQFF
many,.,TRBJ2-1,TRBV10-3,14,TGTGCCATCAGTGAGTCCCCGGGGGAGAATGAGCAGTTCTTC,CAISESPGENEQFF
.,.,TRBJ2-7,TRBV12-3/TRBV12-4,13,TGTGCCAGCAGTTTAGCGGCAGGACCGGAGCAGTACTTC,CASSLAAGPEQYF
many,TRBD2,TRBJ2-7,TRBV29-1,17,TGCAGCGTGACGGGGGGTGCTTTTGCGGGACCAACCTACGAGCAGTACTTC,CSVTGGAFAGPTYEQYF
once,TRBD2,TRBJ2-3,TRBV7-2,20,TGTGCCAGCGGTCTAGAATCGGGACTAAGTAAGTGGGGCGGCACAGATACGCAGTATTTT,CASGLESGLSKWGGTDTQYF
many,.,TRBJ2-1,TRBV10-3,14,TGTGCCATCAGTGATCCCAACAACCCCAATGAGCAGTTCTTC,CAISDPNNPNEQFF
.,.,TRBJ2-7,TRBV20-1,13,TGCAGTGCTTCTTCCCTGAGGGTCTACGAGCAGTACTTC,CSASSLRVYEQYF
many,.,TRBJ2-1,TRBV5-1,15,TGCGCCAGCAGCTTCCGGCTAGCACCCTACAATGAGCAGTTCTTC,CASSFRLAPYNEQFF
.,TRBD1,TRBJ1-6,TRBV11-2,14,TGTGCCAGCAGCTCTACGGACAGGGGTTCACCCCTCCACTTT,CASSSTDRGSPLHF
many,TRBD2,TRBJ2-1,TRBV5-5,15,TGTGCCAGCAGCTTGGTCGGGGGGGGGCCGAATGAGCAGTTCTTC,CASSLVGGGPNEQFF
many,.,TRBJ2-7,TRBV6-6,14,TGTGCCAGTACGAACCGGGACACAGCCTACGAGCAGTACTTC,CASTNRDTAYEQYF
many,TRBD1,TRBJ1-1,TRBV4-3,14,TGCGCCAGCAGCCACGACAGGGAGAACACTGAAGCTTTCTTT,CASSHDRENTEAFF
.,.,TRBJ1-5,TRBV20-1,13,TGCAGTGCTCCCCGGCAGGAAGGTCAGCCCCAGCATTTT,CSAPRQEGQPQHF
many,TRBD2,TRBJ2-5,TRBV12-3/TRBV12-4,16,TGTGCCAGCAGTCTAGGGACTAGCGGGACCAAAGAGACCCAGTACTTC,CASSLGTSGTKETQYF
many,.,TRBJ2-3,TRBV15,14,TGTGCCACCAGCAGAGAAACTACTACAGATACGCAGTATTTT,CATSRETTTDTQYF
.,TRBD2,TRBJ2-1,TRBV20-1,16,TGCAGTGCTAGAGATCAACAGACTAGCGGGAGGGCTCAGCAGTTCTTC,CSARDQQTSGRAQQFF
many,.,TRBJ1-6,TRBV7-2,15,TGTGCCAGCAGCTCAAACAAGGCCTATAATTCACCCCTCCACTTT,CASSSNKAYNSPLHF